The present TCR beta chain was sequenced within a study of T-cell memory formation after mild COVID-19. Whole-study results and caveats: For contracting clones, CD4+ ones sat mainly in CM and EM, CD8+ in EMRA.

As regards this clonotype: Its antigen is not identified.

Germline V gives CDR1 SQVTM, CDR2 ANQGSEA. J lost 2 bases, V lost 3 bases, and 6 bases had no gene match. This CDR3 is 14 amino acids long. Each CDR3 protein gets one entry after TCRdb re-called the 5' RACE reads with MiXCR. This table holds roughly 620,000 distinct CDR3 sequences, 18% found once. The origin of this receptor is an adult woman who had mild COVID-19 (a few samples of this study predate the infection). Cell type and time point are not known. This chain joins TRBV29-1 and TRBJ1-2; 7 bases agree with TRBD1. Sequencing was done on a sample of PBMCs or a T cell subset sorted from them (not recorded which). CDR3 region: CSVEQPGQNYGYTF. The CDR3, as DNA: TGCAGCGTTGAGCAACCGGGACAGAACTATGGCTACACCTTC.